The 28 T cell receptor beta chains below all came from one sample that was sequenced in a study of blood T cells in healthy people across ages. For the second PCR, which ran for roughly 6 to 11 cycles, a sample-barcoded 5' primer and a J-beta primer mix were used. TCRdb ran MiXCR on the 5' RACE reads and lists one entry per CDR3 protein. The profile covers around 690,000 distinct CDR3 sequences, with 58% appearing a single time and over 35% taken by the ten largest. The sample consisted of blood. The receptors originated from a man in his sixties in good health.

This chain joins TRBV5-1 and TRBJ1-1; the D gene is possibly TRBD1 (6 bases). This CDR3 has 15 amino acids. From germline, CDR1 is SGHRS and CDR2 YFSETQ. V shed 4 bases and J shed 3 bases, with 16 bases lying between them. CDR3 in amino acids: CASSVGQIVDTEAFF. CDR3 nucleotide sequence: TGCGCCAGCAGCGTCGGACAGATCGTGGACACTGAAGCTTTCTTT.

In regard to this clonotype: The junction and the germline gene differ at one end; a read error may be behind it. The CDR3 region is CASRVPGSGVNVLTF. CDR3 in DNA: TGTGCCAGCAGGGTTCCAGGGTCTGGGGTCAACGTCCTGACTTTC. The genes are TRBV6-5 and TRBJ2-6, with D possibly TRBD1 on 5 matching bases. This CDR3 has 15 amino acids. Germline values: CDR1 MNHEY, CDR2 SVGAGI.

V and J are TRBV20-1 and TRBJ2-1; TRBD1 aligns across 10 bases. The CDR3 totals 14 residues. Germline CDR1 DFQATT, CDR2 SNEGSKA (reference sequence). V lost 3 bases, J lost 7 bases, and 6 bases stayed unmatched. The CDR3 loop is CSASRDRGKNEQFF. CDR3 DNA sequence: TGCAGTGCTAGCAGGGACAGGGGAAAGAATGAGCAGTTCTTC.

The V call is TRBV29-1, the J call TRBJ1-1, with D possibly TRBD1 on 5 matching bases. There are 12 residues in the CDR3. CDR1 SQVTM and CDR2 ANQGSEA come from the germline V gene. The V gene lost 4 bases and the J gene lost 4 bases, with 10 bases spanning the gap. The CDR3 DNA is TGCAGCGTTGTGCAGGGCCCCACTGAAGCTTTCTTT. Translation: CSVVQGPTEAFF.

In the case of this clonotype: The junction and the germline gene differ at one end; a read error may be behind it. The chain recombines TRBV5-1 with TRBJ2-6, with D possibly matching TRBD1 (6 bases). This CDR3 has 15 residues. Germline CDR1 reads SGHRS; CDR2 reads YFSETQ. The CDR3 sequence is CASSKGQSGADVLTF. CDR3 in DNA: TGCGCCAGCAGCAAGGGACAATCTGGGGCCGACGTCCTGACTTTC.

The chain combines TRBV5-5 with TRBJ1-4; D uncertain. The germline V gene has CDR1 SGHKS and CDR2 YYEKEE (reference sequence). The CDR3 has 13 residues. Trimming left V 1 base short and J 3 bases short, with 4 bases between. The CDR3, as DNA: TGTGCCAGCAGCTTGATCCCTAATGAAAAACTGTTTTTT. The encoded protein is CASSLIPNEKLFF.

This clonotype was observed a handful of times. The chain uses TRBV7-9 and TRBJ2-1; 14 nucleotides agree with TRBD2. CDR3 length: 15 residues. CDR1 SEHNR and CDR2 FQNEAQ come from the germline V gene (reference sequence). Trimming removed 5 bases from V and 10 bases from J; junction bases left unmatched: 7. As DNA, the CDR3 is TGTGCCAGCAGCCCCGGACTAGCGGGGGGTAGCGAGCAGTTCTTC. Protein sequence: CASSPGLAGGSEQFF.

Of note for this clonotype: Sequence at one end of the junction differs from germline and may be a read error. CDR3 coding DNA: TGTGCCAGCAGCTGGACAGAACAAGGGACCCAGTACTTC. It encodes CASSWTEQGTQYF. V gene TRBV5-5 combines with J gene TRBJ2-5, with D possibly being TRBD1 (6 bases). This CDR3 is 13 amino acids long. In germline, CDR1 is SGHKS, CDR2 YYEKEE (reference sequence).

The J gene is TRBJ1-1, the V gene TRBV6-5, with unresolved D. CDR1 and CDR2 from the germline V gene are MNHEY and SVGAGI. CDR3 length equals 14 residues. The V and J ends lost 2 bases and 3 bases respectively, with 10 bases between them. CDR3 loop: CASSYLLPDTEAFF. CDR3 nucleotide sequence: TGTGCCAGCAGTTACCTTCTTCCGGACACTGAAGCTTTCTTT.

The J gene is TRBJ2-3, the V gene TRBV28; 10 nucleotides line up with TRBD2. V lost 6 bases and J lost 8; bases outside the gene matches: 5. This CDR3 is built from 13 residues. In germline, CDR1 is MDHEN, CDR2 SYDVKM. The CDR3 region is CASRRVAGGTQYF. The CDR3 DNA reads TGTGCCAGCAGACGGGTAGCGGGGGGTACGCAGTATTTT.

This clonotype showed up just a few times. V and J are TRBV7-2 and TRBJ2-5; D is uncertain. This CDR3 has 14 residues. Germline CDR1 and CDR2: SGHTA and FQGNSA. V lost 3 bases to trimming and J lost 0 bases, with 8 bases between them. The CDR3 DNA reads TGTGCCAGCAGCTTGTCGGCATACCAAGAGACCCAGTACTTC. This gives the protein CASSLSAYQETQYF.

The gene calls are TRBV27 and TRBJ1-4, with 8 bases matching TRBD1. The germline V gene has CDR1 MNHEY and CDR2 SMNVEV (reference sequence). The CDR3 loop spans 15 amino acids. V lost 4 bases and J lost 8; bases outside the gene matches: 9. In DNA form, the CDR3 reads TGTGCCAGCAGTTACCGAGGACAGGGAAGGGAAAAACTGTTTTTT. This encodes CASSYRGQGREKLFF.

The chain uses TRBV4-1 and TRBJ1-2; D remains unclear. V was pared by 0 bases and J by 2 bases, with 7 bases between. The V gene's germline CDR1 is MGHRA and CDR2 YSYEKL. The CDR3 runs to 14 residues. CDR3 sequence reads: CASSQDKGNYGYTF. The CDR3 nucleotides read TGCGCCAGCAGCCAAGATAAGGGAAACTATGGCTACACCTTC.

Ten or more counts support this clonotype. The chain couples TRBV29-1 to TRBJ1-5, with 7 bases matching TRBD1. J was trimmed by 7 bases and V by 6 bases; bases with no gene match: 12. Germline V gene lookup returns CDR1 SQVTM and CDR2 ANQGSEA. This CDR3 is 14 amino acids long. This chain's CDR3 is CSVKDRKTWQPQHF. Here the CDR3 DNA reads TGCAGCGTCAAGGACAGGAAGACATGGCAGCCCCAGCATTTT.

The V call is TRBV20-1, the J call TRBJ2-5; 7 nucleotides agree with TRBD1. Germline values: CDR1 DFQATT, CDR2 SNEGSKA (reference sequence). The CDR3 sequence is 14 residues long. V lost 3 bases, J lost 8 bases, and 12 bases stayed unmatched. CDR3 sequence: CSASPDRAQVTQYF. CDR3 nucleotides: TGCAGTGCTAGCCCCGACAGGGCCCAAGTTACCCAGTACTTC.

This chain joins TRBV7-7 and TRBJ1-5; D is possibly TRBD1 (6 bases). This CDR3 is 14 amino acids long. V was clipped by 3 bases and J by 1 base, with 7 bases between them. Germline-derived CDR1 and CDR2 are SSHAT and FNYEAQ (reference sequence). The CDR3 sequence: CASSLGASNQPQHF. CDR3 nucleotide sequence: TGTGCCAGCAGCTTGGGGGCGAGCAATCAGCCCCAGCATTTT. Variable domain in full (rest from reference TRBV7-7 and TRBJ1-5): GAGVSQSPRYKVTKRGQDVTLRCDPISSHATLYWYQQALGQGPEFLTYFNYEAQPDKSGLPSDRFSAERPEGSISTLTIQRTEQRDSAMYRCASSLGASNQPQHFGDGTRLSIL.

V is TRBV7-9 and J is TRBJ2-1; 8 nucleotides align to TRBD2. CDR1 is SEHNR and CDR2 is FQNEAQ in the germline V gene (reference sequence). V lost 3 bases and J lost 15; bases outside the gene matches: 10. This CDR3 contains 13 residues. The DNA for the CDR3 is TGTGCCAGCAGCTTTTCGACCCGGGGGGGTGCGTTCTTC. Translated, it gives CASSFSTRGGAFF.

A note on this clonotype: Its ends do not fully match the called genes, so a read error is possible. The CDR3 sequence: CASSFGTPPYGQYF. CDR3 coding DNA: TGCGCCAGCAGCTTCGGGACACCACCCTACGGGCAGTACTTC. V is TRBV5-1 and J is TRBJ2-7, with a weak D call TRBD1 (6 bases). The CDR3 is 14 residues long. Germline CDR1 and CDR2: SGHRS and YFSETQ.

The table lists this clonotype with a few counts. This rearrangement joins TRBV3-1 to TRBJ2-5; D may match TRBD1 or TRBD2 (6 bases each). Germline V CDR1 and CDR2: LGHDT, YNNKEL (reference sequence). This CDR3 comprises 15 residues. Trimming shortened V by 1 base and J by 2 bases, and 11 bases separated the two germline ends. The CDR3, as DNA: TGTGCCAGCAGCCAAGTTAGGGGGGCTCAAGAGACCCAGTACTTC. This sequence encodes CASSQVRGAQETQYF.

The CDR3 protein is CSVEVWNSNSGANVLTF. For the CDR3, the DNA is TGCAGCGTTGAAGTTTGGAACAGTAACTCTGGGGCCAACGTCCTGACTTTC. The rearrangement uses TRBV29-1 and TRBJ2-6; D remains ambiguous. CDR1 SQVTM and CDR2 ANQGSEA come from the germline V gene. V was trimmed by 1 base and J by 0 bases, leaving 13 bases between them. There are 17 residues in the CDR3.

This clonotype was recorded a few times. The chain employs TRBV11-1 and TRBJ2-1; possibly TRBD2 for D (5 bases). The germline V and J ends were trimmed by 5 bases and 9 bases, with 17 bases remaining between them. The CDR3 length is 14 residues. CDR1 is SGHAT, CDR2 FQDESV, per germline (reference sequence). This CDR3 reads CASSPTRLASEQFF. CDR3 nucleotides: TGTGCCAGCAGCCCGACACGCCTAGCTTCTGAGCAGTTCTTC.

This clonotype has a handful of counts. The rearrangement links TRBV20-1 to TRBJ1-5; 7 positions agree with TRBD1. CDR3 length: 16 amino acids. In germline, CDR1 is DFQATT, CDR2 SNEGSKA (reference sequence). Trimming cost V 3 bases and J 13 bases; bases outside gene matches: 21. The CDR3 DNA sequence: TGCAGTGCTAGGACTACATACGGGACAGACATTATAGCGCAGCATTTT. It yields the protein CSARTTYGTDIIAQHF.

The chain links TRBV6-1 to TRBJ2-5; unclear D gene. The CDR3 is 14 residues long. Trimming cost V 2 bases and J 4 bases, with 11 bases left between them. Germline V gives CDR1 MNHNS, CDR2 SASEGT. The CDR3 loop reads CASSETGPPETQYF. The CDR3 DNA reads TGTGCCAGCAGTGAAACCGGTCCACCAGAGACCCAGTACTTC.

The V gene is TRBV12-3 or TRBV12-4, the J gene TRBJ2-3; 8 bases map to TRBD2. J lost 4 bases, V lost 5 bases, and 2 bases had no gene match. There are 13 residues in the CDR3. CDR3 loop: CASSSGRADTQYF. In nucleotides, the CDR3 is TGTGCCAGCAGTAGCGGGAGAGCAGATACGCAGTATTTT.

Here the CDR3 DNA reads TGTGCCAGCAGCCCAACAGGGTTGAGAAACATTCAGTACTTC. This gives the protein CASSPTGLRNIQYF. V usage is TRBV7-9 and J usage is TRBJ2-5, with D possibly being TRBD1 (6 bases). Matching the DNA end better, TRBJ2-4 makes the J call doubtful. Germline V gene sequence: CDR1 SEHNR, CDR2 FQNEAQ (reference sequence). The CDR3 loop spans 14 amino acids.

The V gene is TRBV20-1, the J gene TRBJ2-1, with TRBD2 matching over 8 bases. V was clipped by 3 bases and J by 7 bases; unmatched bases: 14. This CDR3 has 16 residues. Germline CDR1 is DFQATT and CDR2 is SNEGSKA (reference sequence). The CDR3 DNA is TGCAGTGCTAGCAACGCGGGAGGTAGGGGTGATAATGAGCAGTTCTTC. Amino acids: CSASNAGGRGDNEQFF.

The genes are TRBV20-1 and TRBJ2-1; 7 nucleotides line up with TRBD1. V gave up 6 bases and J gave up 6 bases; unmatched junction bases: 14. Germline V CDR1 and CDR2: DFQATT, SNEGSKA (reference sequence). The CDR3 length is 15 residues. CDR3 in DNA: TGCAGTGCGAGTCCGGGACAGCTGGACCCCAATGAGCAGTTCTTC. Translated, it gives CSASPGQLDPNEQFF.

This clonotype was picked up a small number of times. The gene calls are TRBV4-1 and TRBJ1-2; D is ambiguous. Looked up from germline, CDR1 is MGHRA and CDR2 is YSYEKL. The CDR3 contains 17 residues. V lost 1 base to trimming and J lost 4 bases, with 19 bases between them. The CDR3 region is CASSQAVLKRGTYGYTF. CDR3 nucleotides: TGCGCCAGCAGCCAAGCCGTCTTAAAGCGAGGTACCTATGGCTACACCTTC.